These 29 T cell receptor beta chains came from one sample sequenced in a study of CD8+ T cells in alopecia areata. RNA was isolated and reverse transcribed to cDNA, the sequencing template. Sequencing used immunoSEQ multiplex PCR; TCRdb keeps in-frame clones, though not all of them. In the table there are roughly 250,000 clones, roughly two thirds of which are singletons. Sample: CD4+ T cells sorted from blood, taken at week 0. The source is a human donor with alopecia areata.

The genes are TRBV30 and TRBJ2-3; D may match TRBD1 or TRBD2 (5 bases each). This CDR3 is built from 12 residues. The ends were cut back, 6 bases at V and 2 bases at J, with 9 bases in the middle. CDR1 and CDR2 from the germline V gene are GTSNPN and SVGIG (reference sequence). CDR3 loop: CACLGTTDTQYF. DNA of the CDR3: TGTGCCTGTCTCGGGACCACAGATACGCAGTATTTT.

CDR3 sequence reads: CASSLGGLTGNYGYTF. For the CDR3, the DNA is TGTGCCAGCAGCTTAGGGGGATTAACAGGGAACTATGGCTACACCTTC. The chain carries TRBV7-9 and TRBJ1-2; a possible D gene is TRBD1 (6 bases). This CDR3 has 16 residues. The germline gives CDR1 SEHNR, CDR2 FQNEAQ (reference sequence). V was trimmed by 1 base and J by 2 bases, leaving 14 bases between them.

The table lists this clone with a count of one. The chain couples TRBV6-1 to TRBJ1-2; no definite D call. From germline, CDR1 is MNHNS and CDR2 SASEGT. V was pared by 2 bases and J by 6 bases, with 13 bases between. The CDR3 contains 14 residues. CDR3 nucleotides: TGTGCCAGCAGTGAATTTCTAGGATCGGATGGCTACACCTTC. Translating it yields CASSEFLGSDGYTF.

This chain uses TRBV5-6 with TRBJ1-1; TRBD1 agrees at 7 bases. V lost 0 bases and J lost 11; bases outside the gene matches: 7. The CDR3 is 13 residues long. The V gene's germline CDR1 is SGHDT and CDR2 YYEEEE. Written as DNA, the CDR3 is TGTGCCAGCAGCTTGGGATTGACAGGGAGCGCTTTCTTT. Protein product: CASSLGLTGSAFF.

Details on this clone: The same CDR3 is also encoded by other DNA sequences in this sample. The chain combines TRBV29-1 with TRBJ1-1; D call uncertain. Germline CDR1 reads SQVTM; CDR2 reads ANQGSEA. CDR3 length: 10 residues. Trimming left V 6 bases short and J 1 base short, with 3 bases between. The CDR3 protein is CSVRNTEAFF. DNA for the CDR3: TGCAGCGTCAGGAACACTGAAGCTTTCTTT.

Concerning this clone: This CDR3 is also generated by other DNA sequences in the sample. V and J are TRBV29-1 and TRBJ1-1; D remains ambiguous. CDR3 size: 14 residues. Trimming took 0 bases from V and 0 from J, leaving 8 bases between them. Germline lookup yields CDR1 SQVTM and CDR2 ANQGSEA. CDR3 amino acids: CSVEDLGMNTEAFF. The DNA of the CDR3 is TGCAGCGTTGAAGATCTAGGGATGAACACTGAAGCTTTCTTT.

In DNA form, the CDR3 reads TGTGCCAGCAGCTTCTATCGGGACAGCTCTGCCAAAAACATTCAGTACTTC. Translated, it gives CASSFYRDSSAKNIQYF. This chain links TRBV7-2 with TRBJ2-4; 7 bases map to TRBD1. The CDR3 has 17 amino acids. Losses at the gene ends were 3 bases for V and 1 base for J; bases not matched to a gene: 9. Germline V CDR1 and CDR2: SGHTA, FQGNSA.

This clone has only a few counts. The chain recombines TRBV29-1 with TRBJ1-1, with a possible D match to TRBD1 (5 bases). The CDR3 spans 12 residues. V was pared by 8 bases and J by 2 bases, with 12 bases between. Germline loops: CDR1 SQVTM, CDR2 ANQGSEA. The CDR3: CSTGVSNTEAFF. CDR3 nucleotide sequence: TGCAGCACGGGGGTCAGTAACACTGAAGCTTTCTTT.

V is TRBV5-1 and J is TRBJ1-1; 8 bases match TRBD1. The length of the CDR3 is 14 residues. Germline V lookup: CDR1 SGHRS, CDR2 YFSETQ. The J segment lost 3 bases and the V segment lost 4 bases, leaving 5 bases of the junction unmatched. The CDR3 bases are TGCGCCAGCAGCATGCAGGGGGCCGACACTGAAGCTTTCTTT. It codes for CASSMQGADTEAFF.

The CDR3 DNA follows: TGTGCCAGCAGTGAGAGATTCCAGGTGAACTCCTACGAGCAGTACTTC. Protein sequence: CASSERFQVNSYEQYF. V is TRBV2 and J is TRBJ2-7; no clear D. Between the trimmed V and J ends, which lost 3 bases and 0 bases, there was a span of 15 bases. Germline CDR1 reads SNHLY; CDR2 reads FYNNEI. The CDR3 runs to 16 residues.

V is TRBV27 and J is TRBJ2-7, with TRBD1 matching over 7 bases. CDR1 MNHEY and CDR2 SMNVEV come from the germline V gene (reference sequence). The V segment lost 5 bases and the J segment 5 bases; nucleotides outside the gene matches: 9. The CDR3 is 14 amino acids. CDR3 loop: CASSPRLTGDEQYF. DNA for the CDR3: TGTGCCAGCAGTCCCCGCCTAACAGGGGACGAGCAGTACTTC.

This clone was recorded only once. This sequence joins TRBV29-1 and TRBJ2-7; 7 positions agree with TRBD1. After removal of 1 base from V and 3 bases from J, the junction contained 3 bases not matched to a gene. This CDR3 is built from 13 residues. Germline loops: CDR1 SQVTM, CDR2 ANQGSEA. The DNA of the CDR3 is TGCAGCGTTGAAGTACAGGGGCGCTACGAGCAGTACTTC. Its protein product is CSVEVQGRYEQYF.

The count of this clone is one. The chain is built from TRBV13 and TRBJ2-3; D call uncertain. CDR1 PRHDT and CDR2 FYEKMQ come from the germline V gene (reference sequence). Trimming left V 3 bases short and J 2 bases short, with 9 bases between. The CDR3 loop spans 14 amino acids. CDR3 amino acids: CASSFTEPTDTQYF. CDR3 bases: TGTGCCAGCAGCTTTACAGAGCCCACAGATACGCAGTATTTT. Full variable domain (missing parts from reference TRBV13 and TRBJ2-3): AAGVIQSPRHLIKEKRETATLKCYPIPRHDTVYWYQQGPGQDPQFLISFYEKMQSDKGSIPDRFSAQQFSDYHSELNMSSLELGDSALYFCASSFTEPTDTQYFGPGTRLTVL.

This clone was picked up a small number of times. The V call is TRBV11-2, the J call TRBJ2-2; the match to TRBD1 covers 8 bases. J lost 6 bases, V lost 4 bases, and 4 bases had no gene match. Germline CDR1 SGHAT, CDR2 FQNNGV. CDR3 size: 14 residues. The CDR3 DNA follows: TGTGCCAGCAGCTCCCAGGGGGCCTCCGGGGAGCTGTTTTTT. Protein sequence: CASSSQGASGELFF.

This chain joins TRBV15 and TRBJ2-7; D gene unclear. The length of the CDR3 is 13 residues. The germline V gene encodes CDR1 LNHNV and CDR2 YYDKDF (reference sequence). The V end was cut by 3 bases, the J end by 2 bases, with 8 bases between. The CDR3 region is CATSSNSPYEQYF. The CDR3 DNA reads as TGTGCCACCAGCAGTAACTCCCCCTACGAGCAGTACTTC. The variable domain in full, with the rest retrieved from reference TRBV15 and TRBJ2-7, is DAMVIQNPRYQVTQFGKPVTLSCSQTLNHNVMYWYQQKSSQAPKLLFHYYDKDFNNEADTPDNFQSRRPNTSFCFLDIRSPGLGDTAMYLCATSSNSPYEQYFGPGTRLTVT.

The gene calls are TRBV10-3 and TRBJ2-5, with D tentatively TRBD1 or TRBD2 (6 bases each). CDR1 and CDR2 from the germline V gene are ENHRY and SYGVKD. The CDR3 spans 19 residues. The V end lost 2 bases, the J end lost 0 bases, and 22 bases lay between the germline ends. The CDR3 DNA reads TGTGCCATCAGTGAGCCCACGGGTCGGGGGCGCGAAGACCAAGAGACCCAGTACTTC. The encoded protein is CAISEPTGRGREDQETQYF.

This rearrangement joins TRBV2 to TRBJ1-5, with a possible D match to TRBD1 (5 bases). Germline CDR1 is SNHLY and CDR2 is FYNNEI. V was cut by 9 bases and J by 5 bases, with 14 bases left in between. The CDR3 totals 13 residues. CDR3 in DNA: TGTGCCAGGACGTCAGGGAGCCATCAGCCCCAGCATTTT. Its translation is CARTSGSHQPQHF. The variable domain in full, with the rest retrieved from reference TRBV2 and TRBJ1-5, is EPEVTQTPSHQVTQMGQEVILRCVPISNHLYFYWYRQILGQKVEFLVSFYNNEISEKSEIFDDQFSVERPDGSNFTLKIRSTKLEDSAMYFCARTSGSHQPQHFGDGTRLSIL.

The chain combines TRBV9 with TRBJ2-3; tentative D call: TRBD1 (5 bases). V lost 4 bases, J lost 7 bases, and 22 bases lay in between. This CDR3 is 16 amino acids long. Looked up from germline, CDR1 is SGDLS and CDR2 is YYNGEE. In DNA, the CDR3 is TGTGCCAGCAGCCCCGGAGACTCCTACTCAGGGAATACGCAGTATTTT. Translated, it gives CASSPGDSYSGNTQYF. The full variable domain, rest sourced from reference TRBV9 and TRBJ2-3, is DSGVTQTPKHLITATGQRVTLRCSPRSGDLSVYWYQQSLDQGLQFLIQYYNGEERAKGNILERFSAQQFPDLHSELNLSSLELGDSALYFCASSPGDSYSGNTQYFGPGTRLTVL.

CDR3 in DNA: TGTGCCAGCAGTCGTGCCAGGGGATTTGGCTATGGCTACACCTTC. It is translated as CASSRARGFGYGYTF. V gene TRBV5-4 combines with J gene TRBJ1-2; a weak D match, TRBD1 (6 bases). The ends were cut back, 5 bases at V and 4 bases at J, with 18 bases in the middle. The CDR3 runs to 15 residues. In germline, CDR1 is SGHNT, CDR2 YYREEE (reference sequence).

About this clone itself: Other DNA sequences of this sample code for an identical CDR3. The chain recombines TRBV5-1 with TRBJ2-5; a weak D match, TRBD1 (5 bases). Germline CDR1 SGHRS, CDR2 YFSETQ. The CDR3 extends over 13 amino acids. The V and J ends lost 4 bases and 3 bases respectively, with 10 bases between them. CDR3 sequence (DNA): TGCGCCAGCAGCCTTACAGGAGAAGAGACCCAGTACTTC. It specifies CASSLTGEETQYF. The variable domain in full, completed from reference TRBV5-1 and TRBJ2-5, reads KAGVTQTPRYLIKTRGQQVTLSCSPISGHRSVSWYQQTPGQGLQFLFEYFSETQRNKGNFPGRFSGRQFSNSRSEMNVSTLELGDSALYLCASSLTGEETQYFGPGTRLLVL.

The rearrangement uses TRBV27 and TRBJ2-2; D gene unclear. V lost 4 bases and J 0 bases, leaving 3 bases between the germline ends. The CDR3 runs to 13 residues. The germline gives CDR1 MNHEY, CDR2 SMNVEV (reference sequence). The CDR3 DNA is TGTGCCAGCAGTTGGACGAACACCGGGGAGCTGTTTTTT. Translation: CASSWTNTGELFF.

The chain links TRBV5-1 to TRBJ2-5; maybe TRBD1 (5 bases). CDR3 size: 13 residues. Germline V CDR1 and CDR2: SGHRS, YFSETQ. V lost 6 bases to trimming and J lost 2 bases, with 11 bases between them. The chain's CDR3 is CASTAGIQETQYF. The CDR3 coding sequence is TGCGCCAGCACTGCAGGGATACAAGAGACCCAGTACTTC.

V usage is TRBV27 and J usage is TRBJ1-1; the D is unclear. There are 13 residues in the CDR3. In germline, CDR1 is MNHEY, CDR2 SMNVEV (reference sequence). V lost 3 bases and J lost 3, with 8 bases in between. The CDR3, as DNA: TGTGCCAGCAGTTTGTCTGGGGACACTGAAGCTTTCTTT. Translated, it gives CASSLSGDTEAFF.

The gene calls are TRBV25-1 and TRBJ1-6, with 7 bases lining up with TRBD1. The V gene's germline CDR1 is MGHDK and CDR2 SYGVNS. With 6 bases clipped from V and 8 bases from J, the junction kept 10 bases outside the gene matches. The CDR3 is 15 amino acids. The CDR3 loop is CASSGNDREDSPLHF. In DNA form, the CDR3 reads TGTGCCAGCAGCGGGAACGACAGGGAGGATTCACCCCTCCACTTT. Combining the CDR3 with reference TRBV25-1 and TRBJ1-6 gives the whole variable domain EADIYQTPRYLVIGTGKKITLECSQTMGHDKMYWYQQDPGMELHLIHYSYGVNSTEKGDLSSESTVSRIRTEHFPLTLESARPSHTSQYLCASSGNDREDSPLHFGNGTRLTVT.

This clone came up once. CDR3 coding DNA: TGTGCCAGCAGCTCAGGACAGGGCGTGGTCACCTTC. It specifies CASSSGQGVVTF. The gene calls are TRBV7-3 and TRBJ1-2; 8 positions agree with TRBD1. This CDR3 is built from 12 residues. Germline CDR1 is SGHTA and CDR2 is FQGTGA. The trim removed 4 bases at V and 13 bases at J, leaving 8 bases unmatched.

This clone came up a few times. This sample includes further DNA sequences coding for the same CDR3. CDR3 DNA sequence: TGCAGCGTTGGGGACAGGGGGGACTATGGCTACACCTTC. Translated: CSVGDRGDYGYTF. V and J are TRBV29-1 and TRBJ1-2, with TRBD1 identical over 11 bases. V lost 4 bases and J lost 3; bases outside the gene matches: 1. The CDR3 extends over 13 amino acids. CDR1 and CDR2 (germline): SQVTM, ANQGSEA.

This rearrangement joins TRBV29-1 to TRBJ1-5; D possibly corresponds to TRBD1 (6 bases). The CDR3 runs 13 residues. Per the germline V gene, CDR1 is SQVTM and CDR2 is ANQGSEA. V gave up 7 bases and J gave up 2 bases, with 12 bases separating them. The CDR3 here is CSAAEGGNQPQHF. The CDR3, as DNA: TGCAGCGCTGCGGAGGGGGGCAATCAGCCCCAGCATTTT.

The rearrangement joins TRBV25-1 to TRBJ2-3; 8 positions agree with TRBD2. V shed 1 base, J shed 6 bases, and the junction held 9 bases outside the gene matches. The CDR3 totals 16 residues. The V gene's germline CDR1 is MGHDK and CDR2 SYGVNS. As DNA, the CDR3 is TGTGCCAGCAGTGAATTTCGCCTAGCGGGCGGGGATACGCAGTATTTT. Residues: CASSEFRLAGGDTQYF.

The sample holds a few counts of this clone. This chain connects TRBV29-1 to TRBJ2-1; D not certain. This CDR3 comprises 12 residues. V lost 4 bases, J lost 4 bases, and 8 bases lay in between. CDR1 and CDR2 from the germline V gene are SQVTM and ANQGSEA. The CDR3 region is CSVGVEYNEQFF. In DNA, the CDR3 is TGCAGCGTTGGGGTGGAGTACAATGAGCAGTTCTTC.